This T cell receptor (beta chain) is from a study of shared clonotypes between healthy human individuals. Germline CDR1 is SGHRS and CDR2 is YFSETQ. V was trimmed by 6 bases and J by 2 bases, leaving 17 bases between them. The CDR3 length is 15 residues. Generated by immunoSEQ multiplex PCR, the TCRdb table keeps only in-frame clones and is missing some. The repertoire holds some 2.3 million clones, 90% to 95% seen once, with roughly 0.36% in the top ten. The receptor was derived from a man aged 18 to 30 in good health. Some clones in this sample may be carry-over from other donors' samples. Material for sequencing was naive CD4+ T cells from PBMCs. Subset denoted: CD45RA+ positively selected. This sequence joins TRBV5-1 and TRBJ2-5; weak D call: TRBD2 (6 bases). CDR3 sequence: CASTNLRGDQETQYF. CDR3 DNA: TGCGCCAGCACTAACTTGCGGGGAGATCAAGAGACCCAGTACTTC.